This TCR beta chain was obtained from a study of OX40 agonist ivuxolimab in advanced cancers. Germline assignment: CDR1 SEHNR and CDR2 FQNEAQ (reference sequence). The CDR3 is 15 residues long. V dropped 2 bases and J dropped 1 base, with 10 bases sitting between them. Peripheral blood came from all dose cohorts at three timepoints. Study-level points and caveats: CD8+ T cells were the subset that, on average, had more expanded clones than CD4+. Both blood CD4+ and CD8+ T cells showed clonal growth by week 6 at 0.1 to 3.0 mg/kg.

There are a few counts of this clone. No antigen is known for it. Sequenced by immunoSEQ multiplex PCR; TCRdb stores in-frame clones only, minus some. The data show about 84,000 clones, with over 65% seen just once and 2.5% to 3% held by the top ten. Sequences were derived from CD4+ or CD8+ T cells sorted from blood, sampled in a trial of the OX40 agonist ivuxolimab. This sequence originates from an adult with an advanced solid tumor such as melanoma, head and neck, liver or kidney cancer. The chain is built from TRBV7-9 and TRBJ2-3; D gene unclear. In nucleotides, the CDR3 is TGTGCCAGCAGCTTACAGCTTGGTGGCACAGATACGCAGTATTTT. Residues: CASSLQLGGTDTQYF.